Below are 3 T cell receptor beta chains sequenced from a single sample in a study of CD8 T cells in ankylosing spondylitis. TCRdb called the 5' RACE reads again in MiXCR, with one record for every CDR3 protein. Of 150,000 to 200,000 distinct CDR3 sequences listed, roughly a third are singletons. Sequenced material: synovial fluid, either unsorted or a sorted T cell fraction (not recorded which). The receptors derive from a male donor with ankylosing spondylitis.

This clonotype turned up a few times. The V gene is TRBV20-1, the J gene TRBJ1-2; a possible D gene is TRBD1 (5 bases). CDR3 length: 15 amino acids. V was cut by 6 bases and J by 2 bases, with 19 bases left in between. Germline V gene data show CDR1 as DFQATT and CDR2 as SNEGSKA (reference sequence). The CDR3 DNA reads as TGCAGTGCCACCGGGACCCCAGTGAGGAACTATGGCTACACCTTC. As protein: CSATGTPVRNYGYTF.

This clonotype came up a few times. The genes are TRBV12-3 or TRBV12-4 and TRBJ2-5, with D tentatively TRBD2 (5 bases). The CDR3 consists of 14 residues. The germline V and J ends were trimmed by 3 bases and 4 bases, with 12 bases remaining between them. The CDR3 sequence is CASSLGRGGETQYF. In DNA, the CDR3 is TGTGCCAGCAGTTTGGGCAGAGGAGGAGAGACCCAGTACTTC.

The V gene is TRBV2, the J gene TRBJ1-4; weak D call: TRBD1 (6 bases). Trimming shortened V by 8 bases and J by 10 bases, and 23 bases separated the two germline ends. Germline V CDR1 and CDR2: SNHLY, FYNNEI. This CDR3 spans 15 amino acids. The CDR3 nucleotides are TGTGCCAGCTACAGAGGGGGGGCCCCAACTGGAAAACTGTTTTTT. Protein product: CASYRGGAPTGKLFF.